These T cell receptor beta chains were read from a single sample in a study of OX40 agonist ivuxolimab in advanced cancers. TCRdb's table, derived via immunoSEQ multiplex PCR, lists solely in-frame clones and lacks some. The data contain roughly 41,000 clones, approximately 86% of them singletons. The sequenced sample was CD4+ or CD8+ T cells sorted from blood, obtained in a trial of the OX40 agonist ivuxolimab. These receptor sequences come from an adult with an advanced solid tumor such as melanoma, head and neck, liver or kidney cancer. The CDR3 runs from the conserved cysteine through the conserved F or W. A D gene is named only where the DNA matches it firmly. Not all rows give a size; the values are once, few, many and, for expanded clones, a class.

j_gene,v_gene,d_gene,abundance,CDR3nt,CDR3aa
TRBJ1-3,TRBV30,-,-,TGTGCCTGGAGTGTAGGCATGACGGGAGGAAACACCATATATTTT,CAWSVGMTGGNTIYF
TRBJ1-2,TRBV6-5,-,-,TGTGCCAGCAGGGACTACGGGTATGGCTACACCTTC,CASRDYGYGYTF
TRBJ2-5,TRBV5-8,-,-,TGTGCCAGCAGTCGTGGGGATGAATGGGAGACCCAGTACTTC,CASSRGDEWETQYF
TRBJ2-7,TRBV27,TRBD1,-,TGTGCCAGCAGACTTACAGGGGACTACGAGCAGTACTTC,CASRLTGDYEQYF
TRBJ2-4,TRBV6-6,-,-,TGTGCCAGCAGCCCGTACAGGGATGGGTCACAAAACATTCAGTACTTC,CASSPYRDGSQNIQYF
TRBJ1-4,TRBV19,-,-,TGTGCCAGTAGTACGGACCGACGGAGTAATGAAAAACTGTTTTTT,CASSTDRRSNEKLFF
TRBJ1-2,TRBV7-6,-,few,TGTGCCAGCAGCCCCACAGGGTCCTATGGCTACACCTTC,CASSPTGSYGYTF
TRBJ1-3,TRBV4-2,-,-,TGTGCCAGCAGCCAAGGGGTGTCTGTATTGAGGGCGCGGGGAAACACCATATATTTT,CASSQGVSVLRARGNTIYF
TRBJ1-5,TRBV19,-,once,TGTGCCACCAACACAGGGACCCTTCATCAGCCCCAGCATTTT,CATNTGTLHQPQHF
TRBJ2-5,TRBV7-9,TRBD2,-,TGTGCCAGCAGCCGCAGCGGGGAAGAGACCCAGTACTTC,CASSRSGEETQYF
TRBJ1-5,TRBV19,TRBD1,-,TGTGCCAGCGGGAAACCGGACAGGGGGAATCAGCCCCAGCATTTT,CASGKPDRGNQPQHF
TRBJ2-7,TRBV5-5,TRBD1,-,TGTGCCAGCAGCTGGGGGACAGGGACCGGGTACGAGCAGTACTTC,CASSWGTGTGYEQYF
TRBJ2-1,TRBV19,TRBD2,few,TGTGCCAGTAGTTTATGGACTAGCGGGGAGAGAATAATCTTC,CASSLWTSGERIIF
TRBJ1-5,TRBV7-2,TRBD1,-,TGTGCCAGCAGTCCACAGGGGGCAGGGAATCAGCCCCAGCATTTT,CASSPQGAGNQPQHF
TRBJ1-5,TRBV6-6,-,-,TGTGCCAGCAGTTCAGACAGACTCAATCAGCCCCAGCATTTT,CASSSDRLNQPQHF
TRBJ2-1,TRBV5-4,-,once,TGTGCCAGCAGCTTGGCCCCCGGCGATGAGCAGTTCTTC,CASSLAPGDEQFF
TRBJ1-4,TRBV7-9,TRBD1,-,TGTGCCAGCAGCTCCCACAGGGGGCGTGAAAAACTGTTTTTT,CASSSHRGREKLFF
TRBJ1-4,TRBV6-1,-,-,TGTGCCAGCAGTGGACAGCCGACTAATGAAAAACTGTTTTTT,CASSGQPTNEKLFF
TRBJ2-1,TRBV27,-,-,TGTGCCAGCAGTCCTCCTCCCGGAGGGGGCAATGACAATGAGCAGTTCTTC,CASSPPPGGGNDNEQFF
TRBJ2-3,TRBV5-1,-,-,TGCGCCAGCAGCCGAGACACCTCAGGCACAGATACGCAGTATTTT,CASSRDTSGTDTQYF
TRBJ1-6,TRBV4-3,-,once,TGCGCCAGCAGTCTATCAGTCGATAGAGGTAATTCACCCCTCCACTTT,CASSLSVDRGNSPLHF
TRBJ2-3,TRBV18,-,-,TGTGCCAGCTCACCAGGGGGCAGCACAGATACGCAGTATTTT,CASSPGGSTDTQYF
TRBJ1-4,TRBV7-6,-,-,TGTGCCAGCAGCCCGGGGGAGGTTAGGGAAAAACTGTTTTTT,CASSPGEVREKLFF
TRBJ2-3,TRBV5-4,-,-,TGTGCCAGCAGTTTGGAACAGGCTAGCACAGATACGCAGTATTTT,CASSLEQASTDTQYF
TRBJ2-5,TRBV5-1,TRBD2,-,TGCGCCAGCAGCTTGGGAGGTAGCGGGGGTGAGACCCAGTACTTC,CASSLGGSGGETQYF
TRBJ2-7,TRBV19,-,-,TGTGCCAGTAGTAAGTCCACGGACAATAGAGCCTACGAGCAGTACTTC,CASSKSTDNRAYEQYF
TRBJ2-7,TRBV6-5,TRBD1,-,TGTGCCAGCACGGCGGAAGGGGGCTGGGCCTACGAGCAGTACTTC,CASTAEGGWAYEQYF
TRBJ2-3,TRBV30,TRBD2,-,TGTGCCTCCCTAGCGGGGGGCAGCACAGATACGCAGTATTTT,CASLAGGSTDTQYF
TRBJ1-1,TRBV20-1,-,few,TGCAGTGCTAGACCCTCTACTGAAGCTTTCTTT,CSARPSTEAFF